This is a list of T cell receptor beta chains from one sample in a study of blood T cell repertoires in COVID-19. TCRdb's copy holds only in-frame clones and misses some; the assay was immunoSEQ multiplex PCR. Seen here are roughly 260,000 clones, under 95% observed once, and the top ten hold approximately 2%. Sequences were obtained from PBMCs or T cells enriched from blood (not recorded which). Every receptor here comes from a woman between 18 and 29 years old who had recovered from COVID-19. The conserved cysteine and the conserved F or W are not part of the CDR3 here.

J gene,V gene,CDR3 length,CDR3 protein
TRBJ2-1,TRBV5-8,12,ASSLLAGVPQQF
TRBJ1-4,TRBV7-2,16,ASSLVGGQGATNEKLF
TRBJ2-7,TRBV4-1,12,ASSQEGSLPEQY
TRBJ1-1,TRBV4-2,12,ASSRGAVNTEAF
TRBJ2-2,TRBV5-1,13,ASSWDRAGTGELF
TRBJ2-2,TRBV18,13,ASSPPYTGSGELF
TRBJ1-3,TRBV9,13,ASSVSGLSGNTIY
TRBJ1-5,TRBV19,13,ASSIATGRDQPQH
TRBJ2-7,TRBV6-6,8,APLAHEQY
TRBJ1-1,TRBV7-6,13,ASSLLQGLGTEAF
TRBJ1-1,TRBV5-1,10,ASRPSAGGTF
TRBJ1-2,TRBV21-1,14,ASTPLTTGGADGYT
TRBJ1-1,TRBV19,12,ASSKGGRGTEAF
TRBJ1-1,TRBV5-1,12,ASRPADRNTEAF
TRBJ2-7,TRBV11-3,11,ASSFLGGREQY
TRBJ1-1,TRBV28,9,ASSLLGVAF
TRBJ2-3,TRBV19,12,ASSINRGPDTQY
TRBJ1-1,TRBV5-1,13,ASSLDPGGSEEAF
TRBJ2-1,TRBV7-3,12,ASSRSHRENEQF
TRBJ2-5,TRBV4-1,12,ASSQGSGWETQY
TRBJ2-5,TRBV6-2/TRBV6-3,12,ASSYTGQAETQY
TRBJ1-2,TRBV7-9,12,ASSFMTYLYGYT
TRBJ1-1,TRBV27,12,ASSRQQVNTEAF